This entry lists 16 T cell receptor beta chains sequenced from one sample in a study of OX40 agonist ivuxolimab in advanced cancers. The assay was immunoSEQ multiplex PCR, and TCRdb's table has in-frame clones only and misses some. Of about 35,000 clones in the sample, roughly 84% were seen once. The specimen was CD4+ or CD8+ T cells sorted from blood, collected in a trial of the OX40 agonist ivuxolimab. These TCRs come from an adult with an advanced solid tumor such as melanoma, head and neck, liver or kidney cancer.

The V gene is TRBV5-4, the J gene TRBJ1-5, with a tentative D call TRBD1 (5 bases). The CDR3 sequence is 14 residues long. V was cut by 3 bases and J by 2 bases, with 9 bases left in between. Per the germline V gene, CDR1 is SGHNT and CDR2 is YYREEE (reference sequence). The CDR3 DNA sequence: TGTGCCAGCAGCTGGGGAGGGGGCAATCAGCCCCAGCATTTT. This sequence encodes CASSWGGGNQPQHF.

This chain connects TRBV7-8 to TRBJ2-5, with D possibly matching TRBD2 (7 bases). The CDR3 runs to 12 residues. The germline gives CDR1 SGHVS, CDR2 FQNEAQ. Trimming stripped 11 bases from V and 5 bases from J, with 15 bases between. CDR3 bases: TGTGCCGTCCACGGGGGGCGGGAGACCCAGTACTTC. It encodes CAVHGGRETQYF.

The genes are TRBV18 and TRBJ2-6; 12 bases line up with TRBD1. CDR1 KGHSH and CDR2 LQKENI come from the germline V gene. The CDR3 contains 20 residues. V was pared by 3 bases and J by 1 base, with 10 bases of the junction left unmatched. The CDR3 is CASSPVAGTGGASGANVLTF. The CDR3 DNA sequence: TGTGCCAGCTCACCCGTCGCCGGGACAGGGGGCGCTTCTGGGGCCAACGTCCTGACTTTC. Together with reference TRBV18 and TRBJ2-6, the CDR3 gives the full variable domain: NAGVMQNPRHLVRRRGQEARLRCSPMKGHSHVYWYRQLPEEGLKFMVYLQKENIIDESGMPKERFSAEFPKEGPSILRIQQVVRGDSAAYFCASSPVAGTGGASGANVLTFGAGSRLTVL.

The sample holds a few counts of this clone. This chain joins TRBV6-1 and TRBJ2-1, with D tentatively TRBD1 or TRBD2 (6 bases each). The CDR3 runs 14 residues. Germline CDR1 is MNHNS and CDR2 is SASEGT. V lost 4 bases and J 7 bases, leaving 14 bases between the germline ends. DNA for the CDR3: TGTGCCAGCAGTGGGAGGGACATTCGTAATGAGCAGTTCTTC. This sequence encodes CASSGRDIRNEQFF.

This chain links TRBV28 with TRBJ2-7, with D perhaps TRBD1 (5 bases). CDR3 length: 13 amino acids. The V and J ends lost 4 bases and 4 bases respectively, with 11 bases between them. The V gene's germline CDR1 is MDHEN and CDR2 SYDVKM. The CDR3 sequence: CASSSQGTYEQYF. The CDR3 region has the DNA TGTGCCAGCAGTTCCCAGGGTACTTACGAGCAGTACTTC.

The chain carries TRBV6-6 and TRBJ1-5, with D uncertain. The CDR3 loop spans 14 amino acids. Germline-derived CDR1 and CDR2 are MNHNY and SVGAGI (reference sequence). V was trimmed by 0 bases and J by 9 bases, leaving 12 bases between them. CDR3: CASSYSGDTPPQHF. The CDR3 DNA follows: TGTGCCAGCAGTTACTCCGGGGATACACCGCCCCAGCATTTT.

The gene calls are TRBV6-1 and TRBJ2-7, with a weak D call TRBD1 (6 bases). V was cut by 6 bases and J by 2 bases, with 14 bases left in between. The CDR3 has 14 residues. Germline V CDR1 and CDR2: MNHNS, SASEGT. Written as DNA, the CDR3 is TGTGCCAGCAGGCCCGGGACACTGACCTACGAGCAGTACTTC. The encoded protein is CASRPGTLTYEQYF.

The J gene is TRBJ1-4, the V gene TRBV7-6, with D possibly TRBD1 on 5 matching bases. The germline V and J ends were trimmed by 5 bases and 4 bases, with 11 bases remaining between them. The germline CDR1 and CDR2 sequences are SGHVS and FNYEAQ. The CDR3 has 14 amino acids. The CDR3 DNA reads TGTGCCAGCAGCCCGGGACCGTATAATGAAAAACTGTTTTTT. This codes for CASSPGPYNEKLFF.

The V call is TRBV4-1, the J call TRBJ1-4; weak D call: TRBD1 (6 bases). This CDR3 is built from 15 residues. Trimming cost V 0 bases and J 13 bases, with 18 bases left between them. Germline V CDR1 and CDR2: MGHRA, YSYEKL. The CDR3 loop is CASSQELQGRGRLFF. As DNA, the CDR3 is TGCGCCAGCAGCCAAGAGCTACAGGGTAGGGGTCGACTGTTTTTT.

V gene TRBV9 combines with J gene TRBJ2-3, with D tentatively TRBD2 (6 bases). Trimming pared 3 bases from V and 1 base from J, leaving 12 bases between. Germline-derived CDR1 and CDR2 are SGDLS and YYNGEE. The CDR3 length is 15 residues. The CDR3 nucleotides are TGTGCCAGCAGCGCAGGGTCTAGCGGCACAGATACGCAGTATTTT. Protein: CASSAGSSGTDTQYF.

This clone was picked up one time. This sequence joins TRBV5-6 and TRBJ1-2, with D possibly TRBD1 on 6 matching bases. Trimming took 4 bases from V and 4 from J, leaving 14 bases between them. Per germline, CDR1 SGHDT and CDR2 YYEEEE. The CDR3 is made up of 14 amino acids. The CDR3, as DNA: TGTGCCAGCAGCAATCAGGACAGACTCTATGGCTACACCTTC. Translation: CASSNQDRLYGYTF.

The CDR3 DNA sequence: TGTGCCAGCAGTGGGGACAGCCTGGGGTTCTTC. This gives the protein CASSGDSLGFF. The chain carries TRBV2 and TRBJ2-1; TRBD1 agrees at 7 bases. After removal of 4 bases from V and 15 bases from J, the junction contained 6 bases not matched to a gene. The CDR3 is made up of 11 amino acids. Germline assignment: CDR1 SNHLY and CDR2 FYNNEI.

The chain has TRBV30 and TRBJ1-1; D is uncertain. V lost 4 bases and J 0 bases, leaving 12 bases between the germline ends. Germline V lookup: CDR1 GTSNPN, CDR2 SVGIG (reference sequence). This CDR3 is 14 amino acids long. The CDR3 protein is CAWTRDNLNTEAFF. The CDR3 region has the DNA TGTGCCTGGACTAGAGACAACCTGAACACTGAAGCTTTCTTT.

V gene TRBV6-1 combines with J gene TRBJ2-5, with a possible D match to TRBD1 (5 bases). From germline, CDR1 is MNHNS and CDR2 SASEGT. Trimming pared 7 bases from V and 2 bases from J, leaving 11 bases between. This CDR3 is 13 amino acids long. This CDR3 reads CASTNDRQETQYF. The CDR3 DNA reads TGTGCCAGCACCAACGACAGACAAGAGACCCAGTACTTC.

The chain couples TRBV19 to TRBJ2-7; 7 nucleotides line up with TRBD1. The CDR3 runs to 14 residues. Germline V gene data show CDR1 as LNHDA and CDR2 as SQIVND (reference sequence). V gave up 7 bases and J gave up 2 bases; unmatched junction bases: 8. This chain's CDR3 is CASTTRDRPYEQYF. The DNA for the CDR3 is TGTGCCAGTACGACCCGGGACAGACCCTACGAGCAGTACTTC.

The DNA for the CDR3 is TGTGCCATCAGCGATAAAACTGGACAGGGCCTGTCGTCTGGGGCCAACGTCCTGACTTTC. It yields the protein CAISDKTGQGLSSGANVLTF. This chain connects TRBV10-3 to TRBJ2-6; 8 bases are a match to TRBD1. The junction had 17 bases not matched to a gene; V was cut back by 6 bases and J by 1 base. The CDR3 extends over 20 amino acids. The germline CDR1 and CDR2 sequences are ENHRY and SYGVKD.